This T cell receptor (beta chain) was found in a study of blood T cell repertoires in COVID-19. CDR1 and CDR2 (germline): MNHEY, SVGEGT. The CDR3 extends over 13 amino acids. The V end lost 6 bases, the J end lost 6 bases, and 14 bases lay between the germline ends. The protocol was immunoSEQ multiplex PCR, while the TCRdb copy is restricted to in-frame clones and leaves out a portion. The top ten hold 15% to 20% of the sample, which has roughly 180,000 clones, roughly three quarters seen once. This sequence originates from a man aged 55 to 70 with active or convalescent COVID-19. Specimen: peripheral blood. The chain has TRBV6-2 or TRBV6-3 and TRBJ1-1, with D perhaps matching TRBD1 (5 bases). DNA for the CDR3: TGTGCCAGCAGCCGACCGCCGGGGGCTGAAGCTTTCTTT. It translates to CASSRPPGAEAFF.